A selection of T cell receptor beta chains follows, all from one sample in a study of cytomegalovirus exposure and HLA in healthy donors. Produced via immunoSEQ multiplex PCR; TCRdb's table is partial and in-frame only. Counted here are over 95,000 clones, more than 65% occurring once; the ten biggest clones make up approximately 11%. Input material: PBMCs. These receptors all come from a man aged 40-50 years in good health and CMV-seropositive. Each CDR3 is given with its conserved first and last residue. D genes are given only for firm matches. Some rows mark clone size as missing; the rest say once, few, many or name a class of expanded clone.

CDR3nt	CDR3aa	abundance	j_gene	d_gene	v_gene
TGTGCCAGCAGCTTACCAGGGTGGAGATCACCCCTCCACTTT	CASSLPGWRSPLHF	NA	TRBJ1-6	NA	TRBV11-2
TGTGCCAGCAGCTTGACTGTGCTAGCGGCTAGCACAGATACGCAGTATTTT	CASSLTVLAASTDTQYF	once	TRBJ2-3	TRBD2	TRBV7-8
TGTGCCAGCAGTGAAGATTTACAGGGGCCATCCCCCCAGATTTGGGGCTACACCTTC	CASSEDLQGPSPQIWGYTF	few	TRBJ1-2	TRBD1	TRBV6-1
TGTGCCAGCAGTCGGAGGGTTAACACTGAAGCTTTCTTT	CASSRRVNTEAFF	NA	TRBJ1-1	NA	TRBV27
TGTGCCAGCAGCCCCCCAAACAATAGAGGTGAGCAGTTCTTC	CASSPPNNRGEQFF	NA	TRBJ2-1	NA	TRBV9
TGTGCCATCGGGACAGGGGTTTTCTATGGCTACACCTTC	CAIGTGVFYGYTF	NA	TRBJ1-2	TRBD1	TRBV28
TGTGCCAGCAGCCCTCAGGGTCACCATGAGCAGTTCTTC	CASSPQGHHEQFF	NA	TRBJ2-1	NA	TRBV7-2
TGCGCCAGCAGCCAGGGGGGGACCCAGTACTTC	CASSQGGTQYF	few	TRBJ2-5	NA	TRBV5-1
TGTGCCAGCTCACCCCCGACAGGGGTGGCCAAAAACATTCAGTACTTC	CASSPPTGVAKNIQYF	few	TRBJ2-4	TRBD1	TRBV18
TGTGCCAGTAGTATAACAGGGACTGGAAACACCATATATTTT	CASSITGTGNTIYF	NA	TRBJ1-3	NA	TRBV19
TGTGCCAGTAGTGTAGGGACGGGGGATGAGCAGTTCTTC	CASSVGTGDEQFF	NA	TRBJ2-1	NA	TRBV19
TGTGCCAGCAGGGCAGGGGGCAGTGGGGCCAACGTCCTGACTTTC	CASRAGGSGANVLTF	NA	TRBJ2-6	TRBD1	TRBV6-1
TGTGCCAGCAGTGCCGGGACAGTCACTGAAGCTTTCTTT	CASSAGTVTEAFF	NA	TRBJ1-1	TRBD1	TRBV2
TGCGCCAGCAGCTTAGCCGTAAGCTCCGTTGGAACTAATGAAAAACTGTTTTTT	CASSLAVSSVGTNEKLFF	NA	TRBJ1-4	NA	TRBV5-1
TGTGCCAGCGGGGTCAGGGGATCACCCCTCCACTTT	CASGVRGSPLHF	NA	TRBJ1-6	NA	TRBV7-9
TGTGCCAGCAGCTTATCCGGGGGGCTAGGGGAGCAGTACTTC	CASSLSGGLGEQYF	once	TRBJ2-7	NA	TRBV7-3
TGTGCCAGCAGCTCCCTCGGGGGGCTGGGCTATGAAAAACTGTTTTTT	CASSSLGGLGYEKLFF	NA	TRBJ1-4	NA	TRBV7-6
TGCGCCAGCAGCCAAGCTCAGGGGCGAGAGCAGTACTTC	CASSQAQGREQYF	NA	TRBJ2-7	NA	TRBV4-1
TGTGCCAGCACCCTGGACAGGGGACGTAGGGAGCTGTTTTTT	CASTLDRGRRELFF	NA	TRBJ2-2	TRBD1	TRBV6-5
TGCGCCAGCAGCTACGACAGGGGGCTTAGCACAGATACGCAGTATTTT	CASSYDRGLSTDTQYF	NA	TRBJ2-3	TRBD1	TRBV5-1
TGTGCCAGCAGCTCCCAGGGTGGGGGGTATGGCTACACCTTC	CASSSQGGGYGYTF	NA	TRBJ1-2	NA	TRBV6-1
TGTGCCAGCAGTCGACTTAACCCACGGGGACAGGACGAGCAGTACTTC	CASSRLNPRGQDEQYF	once	TRBJ2-7	TRBD1	TRBV28
TGTGCCAGCAGCTCAACAGGCTACGAGCAGTACTTC	CASSSTGYEQYF	NA	TRBJ2-7	NA	TRBV7-2
TGCAGCGCCTGGACTAGCGGGGGGTCTGTCCGCACAGATACGCAGTATTTT	CSAWTSGGSVRTDTQYF	NA	TRBJ2-3	TRBD2	TRBV29-1
TGTGCCAGCAGCCCCGCGGTCCAAGAGACCCAGTACTTC	CASSPAVQETQYF	once	TRBJ2-5	NA	TRBV7-3
TGTGCCAGCAGCCTAGGGGGGGAAACCGGGGAGCTGTTTTTT	CASSLGGETGELFF	few	TRBJ2-2	NA	TRBV28
TGTGCCAGCCAGAATGGACAGATGAACACTGAAGCTTTCTTT	CASQNGQMNTEAFF	NA	TRBJ1-1	NA	TRBV7-2
TGTGCCAGCAGCTTGGCCTTGACTTCTGGGGCCAACGTCCTGACTTTC	CASSLALTSGANVLTF	once	TRBJ2-6	NA	TRBV5-8
TGTGCCAGTAGAGCTCCGGGGGGCCTAACAAATGAGCAGTTCTTC	CASRAPGGLTNEQFF	NA	TRBJ2-1	NA	TRBV19
TGTGCCAGCTCACCATCACTAGCGGCAAATCAGCCCCAGCATTTT	CASSPSLAANQPQHF	once	TRBJ1-5	NA	TRBV18
TGTGCCAGCAGCGTAGAAGGACTAGCGGGGGGAACAGATACGCAGTATTTT	CASSVEGLAGGTDTQYF	NA	TRBJ2-3	TRBD2	TRBV9
TGTTCCAGCAGCCTGGACTCCGGACCCTCTGGAAACACCATATATTTT	CSSSLDSGPSGNTIYF	few	TRBJ1-3	NA	TRBV7-9
TGTGCCAGTAGCCCCGTGGTGACATCCTATGGCTACACCTTC	CASSPVVTSYGYTF	NA	TRBJ1-2	NA	TRBV19
TGTGCCAGCAGCTCCTTTATCTCGCAGGAGGGGCAGTATTTT	CASSSFISQEGQYF	NA	TRBJ2-3	NA	TRBV7-9
TGTGCCAGCAGTGGAGGGGTTAAGAATTCACCCCTCCACTTT	CASSGGVKNSPLHF	NA	TRBJ1-6	NA	TRBV6-5
TGTGCCAGCAGCTTCGCGAACAGGGTACGAGAGCAGTACTTC	CASSFANRVREQYF	NA	TRBJ2-7	NA	TRBV5-5
TGTGCCAGCAGCTCCGGGCCGGGGAGGGCTGAAGCTTTCTTT	CASSSGPGRAEAFF	once	TRBJ1-1	NA	TRBV7-2
TGCGCCAGCAGCAGACCCCGGGACAGGGGACCTTTAGCCAAAAACATTCAGTACTTC	CASSRPRDRGPLAKNIQYF	NA	TRBJ2-4	TRBD1	TRBV5-1
TGTGCCATCAGTTCGGGGAGCAATCAGCCCCAGCATTTT	CAISSGSNQPQHF	NA	TRBJ1-5	NA	TRBV10-3
TGTGCCAGCAGCTTAACAATGGCGGGGGGCCATGAGACCCAGTACTTC	CASSLTMAGGHETQYF	NA	TRBJ2-5	TRBD2	TRBV5-6
TGTGCCACCCGACAGGGGTTGGGTGAAGCTTTCTTT	CATRQGLGEAFF	once	TRBJ1-1	TRBD1	TRBV28
TGTGCCAGCAGCCTAGAGGTTACAGACCAGGGGTACGAGCAGTACTTC	CASSLEVTDQGYEQYF	NA	TRBJ2-7	NA	TRBV4-2
TGTGCCATCAGTCCCCAGGTTCCGGGGGGTTCCTACGAGCAGTACTTC	CAISPQVPGGSYEQYF	NA	TRBJ2-7	TRBD2	TRBV10-3
TGTGCCAGCAGCCCTGAATCCCACAGGTCAATGGGCTACACCTTC	CASSPESHRSMGYTF	few	TRBJ1-2	NA	TRBV9
TGTGCCAGCAAAATGACAGGGACCTACGAGCAGTACTTC	CASKMTGTYEQYF	few	TRBJ2-7	TRBD1	TRBV6-5